The 6 T cell receptor beta chains below all came from one sample that was sequenced in a study of shared clonotypes between healthy human individuals. Measured with immunoSEQ multiplex PCR; TCRdb has only the in-frame clones, and not every one. The sample records approximately 2,000,000 clones, less than 95% being singletons. The source material was naive CD4+ T cells from PBMCs. As to subset: CD45RA+ positively selected. The receptors here all came from a young man in good health. Some clones in this sample may be carry-over from other donors' samples.

The chain couples TRBV19 to TRBJ2-7; D is possibly TRBD1 (5 bases). Trimming left V 4 bases short and J 2 bases short, with 9 bases between. The CDR3 is 13 amino acids. Germline CDR1 and CDR2: LNHDA and SQIVND (reference sequence). The CDR3 nucleotides are TGTGCCAGTAGTACAGGGCGTCCCTACGAGCAGTACTTC. This codes for CASSTGRPYEQYF.

Turning to this clone: Other DNA sequences in this sample translate to the same CDR3. The chain joins TRBV6-5 to TRBJ1-1; D might be TRBD1 (5 bases). Between the trimmed V and J ends, which lost 6 bases and 5 bases, there was a span of 13 bases. The CDR3 loop spans 13 amino acids. From germline, CDR1 is MNHEY and CDR2 SVGAGI. The CDR3 DNA is TGTGCCAGCAGCAAACCTGGGGGGACTGAAGCTTTCTTT. Protein: CASSKPGGTEAFF.

To note about this clone: Different DNA sequences within this sample yield the same CDR3. This rearrangement joins TRBV5-1 to TRBJ1-4, with no clear D. The length of the CDR3 is 13 residues. Germline V gene sequence: CDR1 SGHRS, CDR2 YFSETQ. Trimming cost V 0 bases and J 8 bases, with 8 bases left between them. CDR3 loop: CASSLGVEEKLFF. CDR3 nucleotides: TGCGCCAGCAGCTTGGGGGTGGAAGAAAAACTGTTTTTT.

This clone occurred once. Other DNA sequences in this sample translate to the same CDR3. The chain joins TRBV18 to TRBJ2-5; tentative D call: TRBD2 (5 bases). The CDR3 runs to 13 residues. Germline CDR1 and CDR2: KGHSH and LQKENI. V lost 3 bases to trimming and J lost 5 bases, with 10 bases between them. The CDR3 loop is CASSPGGEETQYF. In DNA form, the CDR3 reads TGTGCCAGCTCACCCGGAGGTGAGGAGACCCAGTACTTC.

This clone appeared a few times. The same CDR3 arises from other DNA sequences in this sample as well. The chain links TRBV28 to TRBJ1-2; the D is unclear. The V and J ends lost 2 bases and 5 bases respectively, with 6 bases between them. The CDR3 totals 12 residues. Per germline, CDR1 MDHEN and CDR2 SYDVKM. The CDR3 reads CASSLREYGYTF. CDR3 bases: TGTGCCAGCAGTTTAAGGGAATATGGCTACACCTTC.

The V gene is TRBV7-2, the J gene TRBJ2-3; 7 bases align to TRBD1. After removal of 0 bases from V and 2 bases from J, the junction contained 2 bases not matched to a gene. Germline CDR1 is SGHTA and CDR2 is FQGNSA. The CDR3 is made up of 15 amino acids. The CDR3 DNA follows: TGTGCCAGCAGCTTAGCCGGGACAGACACAGATACGCAGTATTTT. This gives the protein CASSLAGTDTDTQYF. The whole variable domain, remainder taken from reference TRBV7-2 and TRBJ2-3, is GAGVSQSPSNKVTEKGKDVELRCDPISGHTALYWYRQSLGQGLEFLIYFQGNSAPDKSGLPSDRFSAERTGGSVSTLTIQRTQQEDSAVYLCASSLAGTDTDTQYFGPGTRLTVL.